Shown below are 28 T cell receptor beta chains from a single sample sequenced in a study of blood T cell repertoires in COVID-19. Profiled with immunoSEQ multiplex PCR; TCRdb holds only in-frame clones, not every one. In the table there are about 480,000 clones, 70% to 90% of which are singletons. The sequenced material came from PBMCs or T cells enriched from blood (not recorded which). The receptors shown here come from a woman aged 40 to 50 who had recovered from COVID-19.

V and J are TRBV9 and TRBJ2-7; 9 nucleotides align to TRBD1. Germline V gives CDR1 SGDLS, CDR2 YYNGEE. The CDR3 totals 15 residues. J was trimmed by 3 bases and V by 2 bases; bases with no gene match: 6. The CDR3 spells CASSVYPGQGYEQYF. CDR3 DNA sequence: TGTGCCAGCAGCGTCTACCCGGGACAGGGCTACGAGCAGTACTTC.

The rearrangement uses TRBV5-6 and TRBJ1-1; tentative D call: TRBD1 (5 bases). V lost 0 bases, J lost 1 base, and 10 bases lay in between. The CDR3 loop spans 15 amino acids. Germline V gene lookup returns CDR1 SGHDT and CDR2 YYEEEE. The CDR3 bases are TGTGCCAGCAGCTTGGGCAGGGCTCGGAACACTGAAGCTTTCTTT. Protein: CASSLGRARNTEAFF.

The rearrangement links TRBV29-1 to TRBJ2-7; D may be TRBD1 (6 bases). Germline V CDR1 and CDR2: SQVTM, ANQGSEA. Trimming removed 5 bases at V and 2 bases at J, with 16 bases between. The CDR3 spans 14 residues. This chain's CDR3 is CSVTKRDTTYEQYF. CDR3 nucleotide sequence: TGCAGCGTTACAAAACGGGACACAACCTACGAGCAGTACTTC.

The CDR3 DNA is TGTGCCAGCAGCTTGTCAGGTCAGCCCCAGCATTTT. Its translation is CASSLSGQPQHF. The chain combines TRBV5-5 with TRBJ1-5; D unclear. The germline V gene encodes CDR1 SGHKS and CDR2 YYEKEE (reference sequence). V was clipped by 1 base and J by 6 bases, with 5 bases between them. This CDR3 has 12 amino acids.

The CDR3 spells CASSSSSGGETQYF. CDR3 bases: TGTGCCAGCAGCTCTTCTAGCGGGGGGGAGACCCAGTACTTC. The chain is built from TRBV7-9 and TRBJ2-5, with 11 bases fitting TRBD2. The CDR3 is 14 amino acids. With 4 bases clipped from V and 5 bases from J, the junction kept 3 bases outside the gene matches. CDR1 is SEHNR and CDR2 is FQNEAQ in the germline V gene (reference sequence).

The rearrangement uses TRBV6-5 and TRBJ1-1, with D perhaps matching TRBD1 (5 bases). Trimming took off 2 bases at V and 2 bases at J, with 9 bases between the two ends. The germline V gene encodes CDR1 MNHEY and CDR2 SVGAGI. The CDR3 spans 14 residues. The CDR3 sequence is CASSYRGRNTEAFF. The DNA for the CDR3 is TGTGCCAGCAGTTACAGGGGCCGAAACACTGAAGCTTTCTTT.

This chain uses TRBV19 with TRBJ1-2; no firm D call. The germline V gene has CDR1 LNHDA and CDR2 SQIVND (reference sequence). V was pared by 5 bases and J by 4 bases, with 11 bases between. The length of the CDR3 is 13 residues. CDR3 sequence reads: CASSLGIPYGYTF. The CDR3 DNA reads as TGTGCCAGTAGTCTCGGGATCCCCTATGGCTACACCTTC. The entire variable domain, with the rest obtained from reference TRBV19 and TRBJ1-2, is as follows: DGGITQSPKYLFRKEGQNVTLSCEQNLNHDAMYWYRQDPGQGLRLIYYSQIVNDFQKGDIAEGYSVSREKKESFPLTVTSAQKNPTAFYLCASSLGIPYGYTFGSGTRLTVV.

The chain combines TRBV7-9 with TRBJ2-1; TRBD2 matches at 15 bases. The CDR3 extends over 19 amino acids. V trimming: 2 bases; J trimming: 2 bases; junction bases outside the gene matches: 7. The germline CDR1 and CDR2 sequences are SEHNR and FQNEAQ (reference sequence). Written as DNA, the CDR3 is TGTGCCAGCAGCTTAAACCGGGGACTAGCGGGGGGCCCCTACAATGAGCAGTTCTTC. Its protein product is CASSLNRGLAGGPYNEQFF.

The CDR3 DNA reads TGTGCCAGCACTCGGTCGACAGGGCGTGTCGATGGCTACACCTTC. It codes for CASTRSTGRVDGYTF. V and J are TRBV9 and TRBJ1-2; TRBD1 matches at 7 bases. The CDR3 loop spans 15 amino acids. Per the germline V gene, CDR1 is SGDLS and CDR2 is YYNGEE. J lost 6 bases, V lost 6 bases, and 14 bases had no gene match.

The V and J genes are TRBV18 and TRBJ1-5, with TRBD1 as a possible D gene (5 bases). This CDR3 is 15 amino acids long. The V end was cut by 4 bases, the J end by 5 bases, with 15 bases between. From germline, CDR1 is KGHSH and CDR2 LQKENI. The CDR3 DNA reads as TGTGCCAGCTCACTAGACAGAACTGTTGATCAGCCCCAGCATTTT. Its translation is CASSLDRTVDQPQHF.

Concerning this clone itself: Other DNA sequences of this sample code for an identical CDR3. The chain employs TRBV29-1 and TRBJ1-1; D call uncertain. Looked up from germline, CDR1 is SQVTM and CDR2 is ANQGSEA. The CDR3 has 13 residues. V lost 4 bases and J lost 1, with 10 bases in between. The chain's CDR3 is CSVGPGGNTEAFF. The CDR3 DNA follows: TGCAGCGTTGGCCCGGGAGGGAACACTGAAGCTTTCTTT.

The genes are TRBV7-8 and TRBJ1-6; D not certain. The ends were cut back, 2 bases at V and 8 bases at J, with 4 bases in the middle. CDR3 size: 12 residues. Germline CDR1 and CDR2: SGHVS and FQNEAQ. The CDR3, as DNA: TGTGCCAGCAGCTTAAGAGATTCACCCCTCCACTTT. Translated: CASSLRDSPLHF.

The rearrangement joins TRBV6-5 to TRBJ1-2; D is possibly TRBD1 (6 bases). The CDR3 extends over 16 amino acids. Germline lookup yields CDR1 MNHEY and CDR2 SVGAGI. Trimming stripped 0 bases from V and 3 bases from J, with 14 bases between. The CDR3 DNA sequence: TGTGCCAGCAGTTACTCCGATAACAGGGTTTACTATGGCTACACCTTC. Translation gives CASSYSDNRVYYGYTF.

This chain connects TRBV18 to TRBJ1-1; TRBD1 aligns across 9 bases. V shed 6 bases, J shed 5 bases, and the junction held 16 bases outside the gene matches. This CDR3 has 17 amino acids. The germline V gene encodes CDR1 KGHSH and CDR2 LQKENI. CDR3 nucleotide sequence: TGTGCCAGCTCTCCGTACGCCCAGACAGGGGGGGGAACTGAAGCTTTCTTT. Protein: CASSPYAQTGGGTEAFF.

The chain has TRBV11-2 and TRBJ2-1; TRBD2 aligns across 7 bases. Germline CDR1 SGHAT, CDR2 FQNNGV. CDR3 length equals 17 residues. J was trimmed by 8 bases and V by 6 bases; bases with no gene match: 19. The CDR3 nucleotides are TGTGCCAGCAGACCGGGGCGGGGGACGGTACCTACTTATGAGCAGTTCTTC. Translating gives CASRPGRGTVPTYEQFF.

V usage is TRBV19 and J usage is TRBJ2-1, with 9 bases fitting TRBD2. The length of the CDR3 is 15 residues. V was clipped by 5 bases and J by 3 bases; unmatched bases: 5. Per the germline V gene, CDR1 is LNHDA and CDR2 is SQIVND (reference sequence). CDR3 protein: CASSPGTSFYNEQFF. CDR3 coding DNA: TGTGCCAGTAGTCCCGGGACTAGCTTCTACAATGAGCAGTTCTTC.

J is TRBJ2-7 and V is TRBV5-6, with a weak D call TRBD1 (6 bases). CDR1 and CDR2 from the germline V gene are SGHDT and YYEEEE. CDR3 size: 14 residues. V was clipped by 6 bases and J by 6 bases, with 19 bases between them. The chain's CDR3 is CASTTRDIPLEQYF. CDR3 sequence (DNA): TGTGCCAGCACCACACGGGACATTCCCCTCGAGCAGTACTTC.

This sequence joins TRBV28 and TRBJ1-5; TRBD1 agrees at 10 bases. This CDR3 is built from 16 residues. The ends lost 6 bases at V and 6 bases at J; junction bases unmatched: 11. Germline V gene sequence: CDR1 MDHEN, CDR2 SYDVKM. The CDR3 loop is CASSLRGQGTGQPQHF. DNA of the CDR3: TGTGCCAGCAGCTTACGGGGACAGGGGACCGGTCAGCCCCAGCATTTT. The whole variable domain, remainder taken from reference TRBV28 and TRBJ1-5, is DVKVTQSSRYLVKRTGEKVFLECVQDMDHENMFWYRQDPGLGLRLIYFSYDVKMKEKGDIPEGYSVSREKKERFSLILESASTNQTSMYLCASSLRGQGTGQPQHFGDGTRLSIL.

This clone has only one observation. The CDR3 DNA sequence: TGTGCCAGCAGCCCGCGGGAGTCAGGGAACGAGCAGTACTTC. It codes for CASSPRESGNEQYF. The chain recombines TRBV11-3 with TRBJ2-7; TRBD2 matches at 7 bases. Trimming cost V 5 bases and J 5 bases; bases outside gene matches: 9. Germline-derived CDR1 and CDR2 are SGHNT and YENEEA. The CDR3 is 14 amino acids. Looking up the rest from reference TRBV11-3 and TRBJ2-7 gives the full variable domain: EAGVVQSPRYKIIEKKQPVAFWCNPISGHNTLYWYLQNLGQGPELLIRYENEEAVDDSQLPKDRFSAERLKGVDSTLKIQPAELGDSAVYLCASSPRESGNEQYFGPGTRLTVT.

The chain is built from TRBV28 and TRBJ2-7; 12 bases match TRBD2. The CDR3 spans 16 residues. Germline V gene data show CDR1 as MDHEN and CDR2 as SYDVKM. After removal of 7 bases from V and 1 base from J, the junction contained 8 bases not matched to a gene. Here the CDR3 DNA reads TGTGCCAGCAACCCTTGGGGGACTAGCGGGTCCTACGAGCAGTACTTC. Translating gives CASNPWGTSGSYEQYF.

The gene calls are TRBV27 and TRBJ1-2, with a possible D match to TRBD1 (5 bases). This CDR3 spans 14 amino acids. Trimming removed 2 bases at V and 6 bases at J, with 13 bases between. CDR1 MNHEY and CDR2 SMNVEV come from the germline V gene (reference sequence). CDR3 in amino acids: CASSLQGTIHGYTF. In nucleotides, the CDR3 is TGTGCCAGCAGTTTACAGGGCACTATACATGGCTACACCTTC.

V gene TRBV7-8 combines with J gene TRBJ2-3; tentative D call: TRBD2 (6 bases). The germline V gene has CDR1 SGHVS and CDR2 FQNEAQ. V lost 1 base and J lost 0, with 8 bases in between. The CDR3 is made up of 15 amino acids. CDR3 bases: TGTGCCAGCAGCTTAGTTGGGGGGAGCACAGATACGCAGTATTTT. It translates to CASSLVGGSTDTQYF.

The sample holds a few counts of this clone. The gene calls are TRBV25-1 and TRBJ2-1; possible D gene TRBD1, 6 bases. Trimming removed 4 bases at V and 0 bases at J, with 7 bases between. From germline, CDR1 is MGHDK and CDR2 SYGVNS. The CDR3 length is 14 residues. The CDR3 sequence: CASSVDSSYNEQFF. CDR3 nucleotide sequence: TGTGCCAGCAGTGTGGACAGCTCCTACAATGAGCAGTTCTTC.

The chain employs TRBV10-3 and TRBJ2-1, with TRBD2 identical over 14 bases. With V trimmed by 4 bases and J by 10 bases, 6 bases remained unmatched. CDR1 is ENHRY, CDR2 SYGVKD, per germline. The CDR3 runs 15 residues. The CDR3 protein is CAISGRLAGGSEQFF. CDR3 sequence (DNA): TGTGCCATCAGTGGGCGACTAGCGGGAGGGTCGGAGCAGTTCTTC.

The V gene is TRBV6-2 or TRBV6-3, the J gene TRBJ2-1, with TRBD2 matching 9 bases. The V gene's germline CDR1 is MNHEY and CDR2 SVGEGT. V was clipped by 0 bases and J by 8 bases; unmatched bases: 11. There are 17 residues in the CDR3. The CDR3 sequence: CASSYSIHGTSQHEQFF. As DNA, the CDR3 is TGTGCCAGCAGTTACTCGATACACGGGACTAGCCAGCATGAGCAGTTCTTC.

The rearrangement links TRBV7-2 to TRBJ2-7; D may be TRBD1 (6 bases). CDR3 length equals 13 residues. V dropped 5 bases and J dropped 9 bases, with 17 bases sitting between them. Germline CDR1 is SGHTA and CDR2 is FQGNSA. CDR3 in DNA: TGTGCCAGCAGCCCGCTGGACAGAACATTGCAGTACTTC. This gives the protein CASSPLDRTLQYF.

This clone was detected only a few times. This sequence joins TRBV6-2 or TRBV6-3 and TRBJ2-2; the D is unclear. Looked up from germline, CDR1 is MNHEY and CDR2 is SVGEGT. The CDR3 is 13 residues long. Trimming pared 4 bases from V and 4 bases from J, leaving 7 bases between. CDR3 sequence: CASSLGFTGELFF. The CDR3 DNA reads as TGTGCCAGCAGTTTGGGCTTCACCGGGGAGCTGTTTTTT.

The chain joins TRBV6-5 to TRBJ1-6, with D possibly being TRBD1 (6 bases). The CDR3 has 16 amino acids. Germline CDR1 reads MNHEY; CDR2 reads SVGAGI. Trimming took off 0 bases at V and 6 bases at J, with 12 bases between the two ends. The CDR3 sequence: CASSYSGHNFNSPLHF. In DNA form, the CDR3 reads TGTGCCAGCAGTTACTCGGGACACAACTTTAATTCACCCCTCCACTTT.